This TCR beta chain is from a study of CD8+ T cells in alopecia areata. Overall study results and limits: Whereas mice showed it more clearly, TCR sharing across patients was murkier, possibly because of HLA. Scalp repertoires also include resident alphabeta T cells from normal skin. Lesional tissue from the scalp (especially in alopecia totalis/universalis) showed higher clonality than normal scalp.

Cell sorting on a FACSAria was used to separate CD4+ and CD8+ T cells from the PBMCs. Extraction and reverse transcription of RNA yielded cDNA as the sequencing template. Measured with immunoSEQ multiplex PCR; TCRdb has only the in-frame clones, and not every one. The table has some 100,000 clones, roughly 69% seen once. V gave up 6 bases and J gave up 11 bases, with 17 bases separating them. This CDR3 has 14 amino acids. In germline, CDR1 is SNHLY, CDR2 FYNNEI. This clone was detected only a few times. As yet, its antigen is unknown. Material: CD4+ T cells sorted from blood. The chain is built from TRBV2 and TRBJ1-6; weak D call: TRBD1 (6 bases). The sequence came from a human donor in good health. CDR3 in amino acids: CASSRDIVVAPLHF. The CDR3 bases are TGTGCCAGCAGCCGGGACATCGTGGTAGCACCCCTCCACTTT.